The entry below gives a single T cell receptor (beta chain) sequence along with its context. The data derive from a study of blood T cells in healthy people across ages. CDR1 and CDR2 from the germline V gene are MGHDK and SYGVNS. Germline trimming cut 3 bases from V and 6 bases from J; bases unmatched to any gene: 4. The CDR3 is 14 amino acids. PCR was performed a second time for roughly 7 to 11 cycles using a sample-barcoded 5' primer and a J-beta primer mix. TCRdb redid the calling of the 5' RACE reads with MiXCR, one entry per CDR3 protein. The sample shows about 1.5 million distinct CDR3 sequences, about 45% of them seen only once.

This TCR derives from a woman under 30 in good health. The V call is TRBV25-1, the J call TRBJ1-5, with TRBD1 matching over 8 bases. The sample was blood. The CDR3 loop reads CASSETGVFQPQHF. The CDR3 DNA is TGTGCCAGCAGTGAGACAGGGGTGTTTCAGCCCCAGCATTTT.